Listed below are T cell receptor beta chains from one sample, sequenced in a study of neurological immune-mediated disorders. TCRdb analysed the 5' RACE reads with MiXCR anew, one entry per CDR3 protein. The sample has some 68,000 distinct CDR3 sequences; about an eighth are singletons. The specimen sequenced was PBMCs. Receptor source: a female donor with HTLV-1-associated myelopathy (HAM/TSP). The CDR3 runs from the conserved cysteine through the conserved F or W.

V | CDR3
TRBV5-1 | CASSPAGGRNYNEQFF
TRBV3-1 | CASSPRLAGATGELFF
TRBV10-2 | CASSEIRGQGSPGANVLTF
TRBV5-1 | CASSLDILQETQYF
TRBV5-1 | CASSLLGETEAFF
TRBV19 | CAPLPGQGATGELFF
TRBV12-2 | CASRLYKQGRRNSYEQYF
TRBV5-1 | CASSPLDSRSTDTQYF
TRBV7-3 | CASSLGGWETQYF
TRBV29-1 | CSVEGQGLYEQYF
TRBV20-1 | CSAWKPGQLKETQYF
TRBV5-1 | CASQPTGWADTQYF
TRBV2 | CASSGRGAYEKYF
TRBV20-1 | CSASAANTEAFF
TRBV7-2 | CASSPGRGNQPQHF
TRBV20-1 | CSAALRRGTGANVLTF
TRBV5-1 | CASSLEGVYNEQFF
TRBV7-6 | CASISSGDGYGYTF
TRBV5-1 | CASSSGLFSSYNEQFF
TRBV12-3/TRBV12-4 | CASSLPAQRHYGYTF
TRBV7-2 | CASSLRDPANYGYTF
TRBV7-9 | CASILPGLGYYGYTF
TRBV25-1 | CASSRSPPGEETQYF
TRBV7-8 | CASSLMAQGAPTEAFF
TRBV5-1 | CASSIGQTGELFF
TRBV5-1 | CASSLGVSGNTIYF
TRBV25-1 | CASSEWTESTDTQYF
TRBV4-1 | CASSLVYRQGQETQYF
TRBV29-1 | CSGMDVSPGRGNTIYF
TRBV28 | CASSGSTDTQYF
TRBV9 | CASGAVPGYGWDYGYTF
TRBV15 | CATSRDSGLGQPQHF
TRBV14 | CASSPIGSGADAETQYF
TRBV7-2 | CASSWFADTQYF
TRBV20-1 | CSAIRERLSGANVLTF